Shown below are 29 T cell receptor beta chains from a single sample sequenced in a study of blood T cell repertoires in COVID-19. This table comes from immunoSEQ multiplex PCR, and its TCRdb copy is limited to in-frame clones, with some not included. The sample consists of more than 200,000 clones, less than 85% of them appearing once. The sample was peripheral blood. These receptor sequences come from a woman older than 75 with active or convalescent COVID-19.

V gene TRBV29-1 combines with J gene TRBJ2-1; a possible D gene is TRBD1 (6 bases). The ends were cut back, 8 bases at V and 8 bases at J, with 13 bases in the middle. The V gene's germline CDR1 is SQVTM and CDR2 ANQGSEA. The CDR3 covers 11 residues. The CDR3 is CSPLQGYEQFF. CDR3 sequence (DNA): TGCAGCCCGTTACAGGGCTATGAGCAGTTCTTC.

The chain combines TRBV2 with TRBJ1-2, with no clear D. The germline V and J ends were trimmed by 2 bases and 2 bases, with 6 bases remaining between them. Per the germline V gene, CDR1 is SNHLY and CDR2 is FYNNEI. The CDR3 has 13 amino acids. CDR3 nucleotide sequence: TGTGCCAGCAGTGAACTCAGGAACTATGGCTACACCTTC. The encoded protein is CASSELRNYGYTF.

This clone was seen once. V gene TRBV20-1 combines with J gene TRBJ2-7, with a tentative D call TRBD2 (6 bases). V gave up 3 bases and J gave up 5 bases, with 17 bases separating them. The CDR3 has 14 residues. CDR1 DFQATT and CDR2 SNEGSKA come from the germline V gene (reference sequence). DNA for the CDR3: TGCAGTGCTAGTTCGGGGGTGGCAACACACGAGCAGTACTTC. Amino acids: CSASSGVATHEQYF.

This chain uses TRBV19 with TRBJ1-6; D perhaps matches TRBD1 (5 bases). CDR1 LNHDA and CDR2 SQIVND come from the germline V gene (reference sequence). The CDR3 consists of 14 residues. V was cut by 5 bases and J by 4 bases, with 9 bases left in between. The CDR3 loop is CASSGGGYNSPLHF. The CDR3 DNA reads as TGTGCCAGTAGTGGCGGGGGTTATAATTCACCCCTCCACTTT.

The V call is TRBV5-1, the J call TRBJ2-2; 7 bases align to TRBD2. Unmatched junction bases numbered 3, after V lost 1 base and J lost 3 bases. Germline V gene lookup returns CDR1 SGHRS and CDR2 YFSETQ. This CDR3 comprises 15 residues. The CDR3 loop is CASSLFTSDTGELFF. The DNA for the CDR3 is TGCGCCAGCAGCTTGTTTACTAGCGACACCGGGGAGCTGTTTTTT. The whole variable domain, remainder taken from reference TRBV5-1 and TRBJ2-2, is KAGVTQTPRYLIKTRGQQVTLSCSPISGHRSVSWYQQTPGQGLQFLFEYFSETQRNKGNFPGRFSGRQFSNSRSEMNVSTLELGDSALYLCASSLFTSDTGELFFGEGSRLTVL.

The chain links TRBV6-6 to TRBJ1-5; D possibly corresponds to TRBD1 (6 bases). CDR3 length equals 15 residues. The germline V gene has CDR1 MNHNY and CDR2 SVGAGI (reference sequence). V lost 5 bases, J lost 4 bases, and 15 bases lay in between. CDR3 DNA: TGTGCCAGCAGTATTAACAGGGATAGGAATCAGCCCCAGCATTTT. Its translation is CASSINRDRNQPQHF.

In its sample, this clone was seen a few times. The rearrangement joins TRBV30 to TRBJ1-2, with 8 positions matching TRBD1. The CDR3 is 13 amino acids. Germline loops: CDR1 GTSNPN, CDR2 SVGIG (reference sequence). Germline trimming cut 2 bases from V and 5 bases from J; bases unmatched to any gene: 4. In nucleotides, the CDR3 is TGTGCCTGGAGTAGGGACAGGCCTTATGGCTACACCTTC. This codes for CAWSRDRPYGYTF. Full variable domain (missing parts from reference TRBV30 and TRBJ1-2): SQTIHQWPATLVQPVGSPLSLECTVEGTSNPNLYWYRQAAGRGLQLLFYSVGIGQISSEVPQNLSASRPQDRQFILSSKKLLLSDSGFYLCAWSRDRPYGYTFGSGTRLTVV.

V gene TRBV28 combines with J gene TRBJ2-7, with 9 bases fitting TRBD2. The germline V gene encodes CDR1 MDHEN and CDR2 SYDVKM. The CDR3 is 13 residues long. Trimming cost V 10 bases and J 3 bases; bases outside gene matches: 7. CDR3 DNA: TGTGCCATCGGGACTAGCTGGGGCTACGAGCAGTACTTC. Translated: CAIGTSWGYEQYF.

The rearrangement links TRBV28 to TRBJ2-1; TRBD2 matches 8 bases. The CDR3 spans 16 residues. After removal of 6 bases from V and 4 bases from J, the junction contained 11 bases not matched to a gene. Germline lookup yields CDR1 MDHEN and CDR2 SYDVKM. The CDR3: CASSRIGGAQYNEQFF. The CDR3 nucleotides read TGTGCCAGCAGCCGGATCGGGGGGGCGCAATACAATGAGCAGTTCTTC. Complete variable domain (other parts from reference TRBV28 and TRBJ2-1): DVKVTQSSRYLVKRTGEKVFLECVQDMDHENMFWYRQDPGLGLRLIYFSYDVKMKEKGDIPEGYSVSREKKERFSLILESASTNQTSMYLCASSRIGGAQYNEQFFGPGTRLTVL.

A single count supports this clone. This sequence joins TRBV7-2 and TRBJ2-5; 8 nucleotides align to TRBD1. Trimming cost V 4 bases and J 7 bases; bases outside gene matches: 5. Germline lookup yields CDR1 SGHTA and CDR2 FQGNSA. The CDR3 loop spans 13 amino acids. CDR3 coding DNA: TGTGCCAGCAGCTCCAGGGGGCGGGGGACCCAGTACTTC. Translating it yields CASSSRGRGTQYF.

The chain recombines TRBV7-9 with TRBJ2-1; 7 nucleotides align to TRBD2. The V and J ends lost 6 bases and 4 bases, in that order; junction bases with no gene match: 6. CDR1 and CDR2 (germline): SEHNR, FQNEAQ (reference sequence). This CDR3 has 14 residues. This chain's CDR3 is CASSPSGAYNEQFF. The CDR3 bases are TGTGCCAGCAGTCCTAGCGGAGCGTACAATGAGCAGTTCTTC.

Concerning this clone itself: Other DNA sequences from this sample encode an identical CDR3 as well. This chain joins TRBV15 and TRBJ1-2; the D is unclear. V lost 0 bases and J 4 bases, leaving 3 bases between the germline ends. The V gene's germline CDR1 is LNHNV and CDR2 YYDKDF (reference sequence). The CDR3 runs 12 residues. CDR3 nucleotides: TGTGCCACCAGCAGAGACAGCTATGGCTACACCTTC. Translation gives CATSRDSYGYTF. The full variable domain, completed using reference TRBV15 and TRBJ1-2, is DAMVIQNPRYQVTQFGKPVTLSCSQTLNHNVMYWYQQKSSQAPKLLFHYYDKDFNNEADTPDNFQSRRPNTSFCFLDIRSPGLGDTAMYLCATSRDSYGYTFGSGTRLTVV.

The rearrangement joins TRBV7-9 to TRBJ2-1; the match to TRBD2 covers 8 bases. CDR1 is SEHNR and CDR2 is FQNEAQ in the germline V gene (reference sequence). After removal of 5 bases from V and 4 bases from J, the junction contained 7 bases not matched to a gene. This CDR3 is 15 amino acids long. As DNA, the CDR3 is TGTGCCAGCAGCCCAGGACTAGCCGAATACAATGAGCAGTTCTTC. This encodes CASSPGLAEYNEQFF.

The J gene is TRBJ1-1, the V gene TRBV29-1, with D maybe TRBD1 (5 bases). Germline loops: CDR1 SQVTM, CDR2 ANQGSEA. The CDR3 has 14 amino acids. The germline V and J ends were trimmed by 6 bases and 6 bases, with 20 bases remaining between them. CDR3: CSVHTSSGRAEAFF. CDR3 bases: TGCAGCGTGCACACATCCTCGGGCAGGGCTGAAGCTTTCTTT.

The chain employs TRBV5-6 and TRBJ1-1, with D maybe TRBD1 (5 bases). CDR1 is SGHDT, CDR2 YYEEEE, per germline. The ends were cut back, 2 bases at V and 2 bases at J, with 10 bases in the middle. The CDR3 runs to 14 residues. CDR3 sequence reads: CASSLGHINTEAFF. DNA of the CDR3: TGTGCCAGCAGCTTAGGACACATTAACACTGAAGCTTTCTTT.

The CDR3 is CARGLAGNEQYF. The CDR3 bases are TGTGCCAGGGGACTAGCGGGAAACGAGCAGTACTTC. V and J are TRBV21-1 and TRBJ2-7; the table names TRBD2, a call not compared with the DNA. TRBV21-1 is a pseudogene segment. This CDR3 has 12 residues.

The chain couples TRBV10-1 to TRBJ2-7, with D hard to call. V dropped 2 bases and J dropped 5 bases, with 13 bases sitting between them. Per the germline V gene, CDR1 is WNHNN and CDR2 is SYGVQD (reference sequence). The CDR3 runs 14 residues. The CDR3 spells CASSENPGINEQYF. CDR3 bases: TGCGCCAGCAGTGAGAACCCAGGAATAAACGAGCAGTACTTC.

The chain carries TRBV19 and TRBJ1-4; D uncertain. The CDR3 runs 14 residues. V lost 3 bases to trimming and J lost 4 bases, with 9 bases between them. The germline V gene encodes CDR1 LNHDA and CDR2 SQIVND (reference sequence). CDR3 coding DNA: TGTGCCAGTAGTATTGAGGCGCGTAATGAAAAACTGTTTTTT. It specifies CASSIEARNEKLFF.

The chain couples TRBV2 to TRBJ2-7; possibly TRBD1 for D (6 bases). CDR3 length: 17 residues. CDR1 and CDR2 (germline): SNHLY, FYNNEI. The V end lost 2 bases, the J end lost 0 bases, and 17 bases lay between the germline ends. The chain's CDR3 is CASSEPGTFSNSYEQYF. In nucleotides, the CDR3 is TGTGCCAGCAGTGAACCAGGGACATTCAGTAACTCCTACGAGCAGTACTTC.

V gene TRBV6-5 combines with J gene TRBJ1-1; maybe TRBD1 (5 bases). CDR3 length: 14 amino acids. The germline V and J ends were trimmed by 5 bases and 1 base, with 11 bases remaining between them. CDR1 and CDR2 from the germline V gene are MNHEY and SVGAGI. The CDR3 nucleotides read TGTGCCAGCAGTCCCAGGGCCGCGAACACTGAAGCTTTCTTT. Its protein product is CASSPRAANTEAFF.

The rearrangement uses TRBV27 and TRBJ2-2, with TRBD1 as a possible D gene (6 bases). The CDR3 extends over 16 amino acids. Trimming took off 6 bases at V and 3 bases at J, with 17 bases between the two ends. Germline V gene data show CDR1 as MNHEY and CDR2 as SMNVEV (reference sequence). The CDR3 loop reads CASSRYRAVDTGELFF. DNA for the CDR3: TGTGCCAGCAGCCGGTACAGGGCGGTGGACACCGGGGAGCTGTTTTTT.

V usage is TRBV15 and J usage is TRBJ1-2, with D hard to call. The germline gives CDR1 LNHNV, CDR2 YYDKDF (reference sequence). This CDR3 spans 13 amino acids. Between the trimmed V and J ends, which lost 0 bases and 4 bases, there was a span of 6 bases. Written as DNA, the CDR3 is TGTGCCACCAGCAGAGACACTCTCTATGGCTACACCTTC. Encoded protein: CATSRDTLYGYTF.

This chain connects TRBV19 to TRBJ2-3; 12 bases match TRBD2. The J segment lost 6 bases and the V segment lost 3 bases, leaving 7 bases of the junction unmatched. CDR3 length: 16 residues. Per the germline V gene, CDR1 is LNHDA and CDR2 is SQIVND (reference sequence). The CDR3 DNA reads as TGTGCCAGTAGTATCGGGCTAGCGGGAGGGCTGGATACGCAGTATTTT. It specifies CASSIGLAGGLDTQYF.

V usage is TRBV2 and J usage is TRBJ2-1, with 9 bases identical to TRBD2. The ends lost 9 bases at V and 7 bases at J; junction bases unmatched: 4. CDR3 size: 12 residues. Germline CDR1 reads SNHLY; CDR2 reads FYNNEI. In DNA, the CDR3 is TGTGCCAGGCTAGCGGGGAGTAATGAGCAGTTCTTC. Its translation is CARLAGSNEQFF.

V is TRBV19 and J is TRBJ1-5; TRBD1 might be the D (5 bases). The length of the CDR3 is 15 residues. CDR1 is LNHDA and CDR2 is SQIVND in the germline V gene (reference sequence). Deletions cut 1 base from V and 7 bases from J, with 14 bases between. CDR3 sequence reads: CASSIAAGVGQPQHF. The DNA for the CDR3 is TGTGCCAGTAGTATAGCAGCGGGGGTTGGACAGCCCCAGCATTTT.

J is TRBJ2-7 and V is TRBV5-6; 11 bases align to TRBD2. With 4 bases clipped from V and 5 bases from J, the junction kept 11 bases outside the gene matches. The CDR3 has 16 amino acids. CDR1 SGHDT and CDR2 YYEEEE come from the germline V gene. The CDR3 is CASSRTTSGRVNEQYF. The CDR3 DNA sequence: TGTGCCAGCAGCAGAACCACTAGCGGGAGAGTCAACGAGCAGTACTTC.

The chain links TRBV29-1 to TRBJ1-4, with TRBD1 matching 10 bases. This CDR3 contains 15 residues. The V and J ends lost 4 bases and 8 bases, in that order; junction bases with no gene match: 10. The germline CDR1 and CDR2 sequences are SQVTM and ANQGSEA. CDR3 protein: CSVVRSGTGEEKLFF. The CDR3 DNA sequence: TGCAGCGTTGTCAGGTCTGGGACAGGGGAGGAAAAACTGTTTTTT.

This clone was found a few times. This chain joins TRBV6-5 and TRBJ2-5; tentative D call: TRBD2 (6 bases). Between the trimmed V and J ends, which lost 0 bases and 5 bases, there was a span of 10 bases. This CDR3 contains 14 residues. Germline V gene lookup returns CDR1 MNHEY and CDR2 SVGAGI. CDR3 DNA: TGTGCCAGCAGTTACTCGGGGGGTTGGGAGACCCAGTACTTC. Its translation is CASSYSGGWETQYF.

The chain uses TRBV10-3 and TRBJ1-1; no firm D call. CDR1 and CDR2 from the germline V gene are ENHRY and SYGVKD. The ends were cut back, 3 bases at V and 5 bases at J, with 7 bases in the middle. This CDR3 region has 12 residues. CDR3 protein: CAISEHLTEAFF. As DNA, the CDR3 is TGTGCCATCAGTGAACATCTGACTGAAGCTTTCTTT.